The 7 T cell receptor beta chains below all came from one sample that was sequenced in a study of radiotherapy plus CTLA-4 blockade in lung cancer. Method: immunoSEQ multiplex PCR; TCRdb's copy keeps in-frame clones and lacks some. The sample lists about 53,000 clones, around 84% occurring once. The material was peripheral blood, obtained from a patient treated with radiotherapy plus ipilimumab. These receptors originate from a human donor with non-small cell lung cancer whose response to radiotherapy plus ipilimumab could not be evaluated.

The chain employs TRBV13 and TRBJ1-4; 7 bases match TRBD1. The CDR3 runs 15 residues. Germline CDR1 and CDR2: PRHDT and FYEKMQ (reference sequence). V was pared by 3 bases and J by 2 bases, with 3 bases of the junction left unmatched. CDR3: CASSLGGQTNEKLFF. The CDR3 nucleotides read TGTGCCAGCAGCTTGGGGGGACAGACTAATGAAAAACTGTTTTTT.

This chain uses TRBV11-2 with TRBJ1-1; D might be TRBD1 (5 bases). CDR3 size: 14 residues. Trimming cost V 1 base and J 5 bases, with 11 bases left between them. Germline values: CDR1 SGHAT, CDR2 FQNNGV. In nucleotides, the CDR3 is TGTGCCAGCAGCTTAGGAGGTGGGGCGACTGAAGCTTTCTTT. Translated: CASSLGGGATEAFF.

This sequence joins TRBV19 and TRBJ2-7; 11 bases map to TRBD2. Looked up from germline, CDR1 is LNHDA and CDR2 is SQIVND (reference sequence). After removal of 3 bases from V and 2 bases from J, the junction contained 6 bases not matched to a gene. The CDR3 contains 16 residues. CDR3 sequence: CASSIPGTSGTYEQYF. CDR3 sequence (DNA): TGTGCCAGTAGTATTCCTGGGACTAGCGGAACCTACGAGCAGTACTTC.

CDR3 nucleotides: TGCGCCAGCAGCCACGGCAGGGGGCTTGTCGGGGAGCTGTTTTTT. Its protein product is CASSHGRGLVGELFF. This rearrangement joins TRBV4-1 to TRBJ2-2, with 8 nucleotides matching TRBD1. The germline gives CDR1 MGHRA, CDR2 YSYEKL. Trimming cost V 3 bases and J 7 bases; bases outside gene matches: 7. This CDR3 contains 15 residues.

The CDR3, as DNA: TGTGCCAGCAGCCGCGGACAGGGCAATTACGAGCAGTACTTC. This sequence encodes CASSRGQGNYEQYF. The chain carries TRBV5-4 and TRBJ2-7; 8 bases agree with TRBD1. After removal of 4 bases from V and 4 bases from J, the junction contained 7 bases not matched to a gene. The CDR3 has 14 residues. The germline V gene has CDR1 SGHNT and CDR2 YYREEE (reference sequence).

This chain's CDR3 is CASSPFPGRRAGDGYEQYF. In nucleotides, the CDR3 is TGCGCCAGCAGTCCATTTCCGGGACGCAGAGCGGGAGACGGGTACGAGCAGTACTTC. The chain employs TRBV4-1 and TRBJ2-7, with 8 nucleotides matching TRBD2. Germline V lookup: CDR1 MGHRA, CDR2 YSYEKL. The CDR3 is made up of 19 amino acids. Germline trimming cut 6 bases from V and 4 bases from J; bases unmatched to any gene: 23.

This rearrangement joins TRBV10-3 to TRBJ2-7, with D possibly matching TRBD1 (6 bases). The CDR3 covers 13 residues. CDR1 and CDR2 from the germline V gene are ENHRY and SYGVKD. V was trimmed by 4 bases and J by 7 bases, leaving 14 bases between them. The CDR3 reads CAISGGQGREQYF. The CDR3 DNA reads as TGTGCCATCAGTGGGGGGCAGGGTAGGGAGCAGTACTTC.